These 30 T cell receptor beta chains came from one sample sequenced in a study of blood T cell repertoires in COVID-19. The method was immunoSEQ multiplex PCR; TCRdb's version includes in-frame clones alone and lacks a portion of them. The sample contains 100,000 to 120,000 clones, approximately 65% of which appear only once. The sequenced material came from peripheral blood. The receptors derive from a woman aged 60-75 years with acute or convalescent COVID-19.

The CDR3 loop is CASNSGTREDTQYF. CDR3 bases: TGTGCCAGCAACTCCGGGACACGGGAAGATACGCAGTATTTT. V gene TRBV9 combines with J gene TRBJ2-3, with a weak D call TRBD1 (6 bases). Germline CDR1 SGDLS, CDR2 YYNGEE. The length of the CDR3 is 14 residues. V was pared by 6 bases and J by 5 bases, with 16 bases between.

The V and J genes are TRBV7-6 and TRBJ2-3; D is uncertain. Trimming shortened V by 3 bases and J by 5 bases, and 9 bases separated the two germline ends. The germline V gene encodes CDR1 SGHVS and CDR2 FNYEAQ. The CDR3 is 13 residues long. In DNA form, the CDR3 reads TGTGCCAGCAGCTTCCAAGCCCAAGATACGCAGTATTTT. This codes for CASSFQAQDTQYF.

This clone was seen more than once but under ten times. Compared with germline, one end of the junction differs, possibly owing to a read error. The CDR3 region is CASSQVPTDPVNF. Written as DNA, the CDR3 is TGTGCCAGCAGCCAAGTACCGACAGACCCGGTTAACTTT. The chain is built from TRBV14 and TRBJ2-3, with D perhaps matching TRBD1 (5 bases). The CDR3 extends over 13 amino acids. Germline CDR1 reads SGHDN; CDR2 reads FVKESK.

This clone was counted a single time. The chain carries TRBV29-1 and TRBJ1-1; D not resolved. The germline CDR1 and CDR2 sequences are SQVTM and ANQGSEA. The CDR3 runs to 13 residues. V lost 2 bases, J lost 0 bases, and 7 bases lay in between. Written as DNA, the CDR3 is TGCAGCGTTGAAACCGGTATGAACACTGAAGCTTTCTTT. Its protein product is CSVETGMNTEAFF.

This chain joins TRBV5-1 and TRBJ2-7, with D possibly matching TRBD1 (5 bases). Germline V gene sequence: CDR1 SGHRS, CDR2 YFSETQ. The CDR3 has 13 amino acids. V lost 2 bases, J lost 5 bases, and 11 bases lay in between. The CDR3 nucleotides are TGCGCCAGCAGCTTCAGGGTTTCGGACGAGCAGTACTTC. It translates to CASSFRVSDEQYF.

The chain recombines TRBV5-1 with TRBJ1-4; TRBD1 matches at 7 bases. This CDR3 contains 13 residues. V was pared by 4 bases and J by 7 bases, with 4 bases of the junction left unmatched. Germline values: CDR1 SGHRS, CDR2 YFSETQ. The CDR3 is CASSTGTVEKLFF. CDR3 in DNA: TGCGCCAGCAGCACCGGGACAGTTGAAAAACTGTTTTTT.

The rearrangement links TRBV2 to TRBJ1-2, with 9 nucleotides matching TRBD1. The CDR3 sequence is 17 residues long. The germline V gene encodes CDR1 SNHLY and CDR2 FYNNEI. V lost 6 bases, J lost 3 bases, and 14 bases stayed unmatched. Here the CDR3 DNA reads TGTGCCAGCAGGGTTACGGCCGGGACAGGGCTAGACTATGGCTACACCTTC. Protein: CASRVTAGTGLDYGYTF.

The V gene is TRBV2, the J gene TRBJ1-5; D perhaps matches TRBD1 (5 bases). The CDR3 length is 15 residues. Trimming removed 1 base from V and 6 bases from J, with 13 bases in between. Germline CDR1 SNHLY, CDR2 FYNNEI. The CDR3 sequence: CASSEVRQGSQPQHF. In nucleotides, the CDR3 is TGTGCCAGCAGTGAAGTCAGGCAGGGCAGTCAGCCCCAGCATTTT.

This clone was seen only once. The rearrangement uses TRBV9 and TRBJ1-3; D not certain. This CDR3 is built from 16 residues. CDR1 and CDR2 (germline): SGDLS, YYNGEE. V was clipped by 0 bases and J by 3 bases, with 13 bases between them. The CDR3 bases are TGTGCCAGCAGCGTAGGAATGCGGGGATTTGGAAACACCATATATTTT. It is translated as CASSVGMRGFGNTIYF.

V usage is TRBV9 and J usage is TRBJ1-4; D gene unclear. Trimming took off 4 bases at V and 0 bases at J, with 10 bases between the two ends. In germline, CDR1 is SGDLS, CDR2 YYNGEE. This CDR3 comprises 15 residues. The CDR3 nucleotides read TGTGCCAGCAGCCGCGGCGGGGCAACTAATGAAAAACTGTTTTTT. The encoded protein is CASSRGGATNEKLFF. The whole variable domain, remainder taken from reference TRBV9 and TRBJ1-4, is DSGVTQTPKHLITATGQRVTLRCSPRSGDLSVYWYQQSLDQGLQFLIQYYNGEERAKGNILERFSAQQFPDLHSELNLSSLELGDSALYFCASSRGGATNEKLFFGSGTQLSVL.

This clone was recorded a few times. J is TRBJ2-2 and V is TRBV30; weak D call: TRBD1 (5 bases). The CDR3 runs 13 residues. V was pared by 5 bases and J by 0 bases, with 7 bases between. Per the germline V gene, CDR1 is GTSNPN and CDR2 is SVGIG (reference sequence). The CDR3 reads CAWRTTNTGELFF. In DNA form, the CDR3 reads TGTGCCTGGCGGACAACGAACACCGGGGAGCTGTTTTTT.

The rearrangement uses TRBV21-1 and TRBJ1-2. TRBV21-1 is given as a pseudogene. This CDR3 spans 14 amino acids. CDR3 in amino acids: CASSKNGEFDGYTF. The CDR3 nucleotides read TGTGCCAGCAGCAAAAATGGGGAGTTTGACGGCTACACCTTC.

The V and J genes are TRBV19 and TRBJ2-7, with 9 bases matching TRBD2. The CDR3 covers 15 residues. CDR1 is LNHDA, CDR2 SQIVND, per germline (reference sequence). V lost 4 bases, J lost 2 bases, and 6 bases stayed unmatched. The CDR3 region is CASSTKAGGPYEQYF. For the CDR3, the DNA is TGTGCCAGTAGTACCAAAGCGGGGGGTCCCTACGAGCAGTACTTC.

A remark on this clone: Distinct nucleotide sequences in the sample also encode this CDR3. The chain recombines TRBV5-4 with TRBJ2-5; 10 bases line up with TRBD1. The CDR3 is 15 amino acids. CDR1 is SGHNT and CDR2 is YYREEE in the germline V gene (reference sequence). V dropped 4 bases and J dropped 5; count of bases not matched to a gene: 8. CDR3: CASSTRDRGGETQYF. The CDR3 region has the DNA TGTGCCAGCAGCACCCGGGACAGGGGTGGGGAGACCCAGTACTTC.

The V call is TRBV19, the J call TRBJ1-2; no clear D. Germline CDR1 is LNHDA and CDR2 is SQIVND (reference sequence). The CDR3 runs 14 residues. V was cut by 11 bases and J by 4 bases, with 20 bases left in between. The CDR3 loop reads CACSDGRSAYGYTF. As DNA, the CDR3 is TGTGCCTGCAGCGACGGGAGATCGGCCTATGGCTACACCTTC.

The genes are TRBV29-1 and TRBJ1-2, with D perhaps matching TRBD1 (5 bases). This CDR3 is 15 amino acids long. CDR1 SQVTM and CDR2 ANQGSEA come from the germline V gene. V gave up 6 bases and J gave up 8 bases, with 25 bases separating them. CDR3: CSVNREGRPGGGYTF. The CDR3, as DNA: TGCAGCGTCAACCGAGAAGGCCGCCCGGGGGGGGGCTACACCTTC.

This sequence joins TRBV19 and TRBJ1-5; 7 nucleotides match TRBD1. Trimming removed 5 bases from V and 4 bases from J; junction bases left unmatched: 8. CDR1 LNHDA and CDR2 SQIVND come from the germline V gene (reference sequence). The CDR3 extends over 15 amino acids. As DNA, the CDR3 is TGTGCCAGTAGTGTGGAGGGGGCACGTAATCAGCCCCAGCATTTT. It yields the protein CASSVEGARNQPQHF.

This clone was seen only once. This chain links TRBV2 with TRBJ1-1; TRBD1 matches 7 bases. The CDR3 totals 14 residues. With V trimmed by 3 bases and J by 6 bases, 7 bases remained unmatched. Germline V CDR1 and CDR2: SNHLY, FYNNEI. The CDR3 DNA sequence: TGTGCCAGCAGTGATAGGACAGGTAGCGCTGAAGCTTTCTTT. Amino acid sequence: CASSDRTGSAEAFF. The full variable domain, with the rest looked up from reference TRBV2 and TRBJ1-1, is EPEVTQTPSHQVTQMGQEVILRCVPISNHLYFYWYRQILGQKVEFLVSFYNNEISEKSEIFDDQFSVERPDGSNFTLKIRSTKLEDSAMYFCASSDRTGSAEAFFGQGTRLTVV.

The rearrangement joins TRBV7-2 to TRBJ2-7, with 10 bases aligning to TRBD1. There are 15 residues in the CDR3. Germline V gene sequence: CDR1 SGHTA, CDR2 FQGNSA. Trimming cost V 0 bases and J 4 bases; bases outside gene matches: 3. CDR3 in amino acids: CASSLAVGQGYEQYF. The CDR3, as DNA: TGTGCCAGCAGCTTAGCGGTGGGACAGGGGTACGAGCAGTACTTC.

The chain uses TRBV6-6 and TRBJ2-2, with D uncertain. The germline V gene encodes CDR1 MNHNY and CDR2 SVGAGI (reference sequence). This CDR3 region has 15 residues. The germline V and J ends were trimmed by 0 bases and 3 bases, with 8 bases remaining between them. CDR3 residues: CASSYSRRDTGELFF. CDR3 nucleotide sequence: TGTGCCAGCAGTTACTCCCGCCGGGACACCGGGGAGCTGTTTTTT.

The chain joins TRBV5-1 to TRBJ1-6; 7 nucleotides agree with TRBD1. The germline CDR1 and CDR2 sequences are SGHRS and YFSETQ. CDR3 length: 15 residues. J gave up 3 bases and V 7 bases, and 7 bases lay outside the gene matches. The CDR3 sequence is CASAAGQLYNSPLHF. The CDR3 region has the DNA TGCGCCAGCGCGGCGGGACAGCTCTATAATTCACCCCTCCACTTT.

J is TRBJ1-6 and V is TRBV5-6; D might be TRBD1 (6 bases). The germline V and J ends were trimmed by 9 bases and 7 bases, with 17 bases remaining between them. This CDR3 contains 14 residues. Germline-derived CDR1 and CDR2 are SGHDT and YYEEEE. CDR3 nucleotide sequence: TGTGCCACTCGACCAGGGGCCAGGAATTCACCCCTCCACTTT. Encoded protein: CATRPGARNSPLHF.

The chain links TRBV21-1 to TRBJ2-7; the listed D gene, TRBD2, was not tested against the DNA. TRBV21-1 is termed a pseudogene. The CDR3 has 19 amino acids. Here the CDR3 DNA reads TGTGCCAGCAGCAAAGTGGCCCTAGCGGGGGCCAGAACCTCCTACGAGCAGTACTTC. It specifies CASSKVALAGARTSYEQYF.

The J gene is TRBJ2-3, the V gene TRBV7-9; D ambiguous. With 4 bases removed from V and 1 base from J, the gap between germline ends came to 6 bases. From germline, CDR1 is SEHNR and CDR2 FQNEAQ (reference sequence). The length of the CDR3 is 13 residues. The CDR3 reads CASSSSGTDTQYF. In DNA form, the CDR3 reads TGTGCCAGCAGCTCGTCAGGCACAGATACGCAGTATTTT.

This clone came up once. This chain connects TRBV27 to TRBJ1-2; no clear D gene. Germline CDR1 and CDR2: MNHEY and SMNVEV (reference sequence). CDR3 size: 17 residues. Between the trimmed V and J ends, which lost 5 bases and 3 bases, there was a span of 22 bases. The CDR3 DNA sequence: TGTGCCAGCAGTCTGAGGCGGGATGACCGATATTACTATGGCTACACCTTC. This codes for CASSLRRDDRYYYGYTF.

CDR3 sequence (DNA): TGTGCCAGCAGCTTAGTGGCAGGGGGTCTCGATCAGCCCCAGCATTTT. Its protein is CASSLVAGGLDQPQHF. This chain joins TRBV7-2 and TRBJ1-5; 7 nucleotides agree with TRBD1. The CDR3 has 16 amino acids. V was clipped by 1 base and J by 5 bases; unmatched bases: 8. Germline-derived CDR1 and CDR2 are SGHTA and FQGNSA. Full variable domain (missing parts from reference TRBV7-2 and TRBJ1-5): GAGVSQSPSNKVTEKGKDVELRCDPISGHTALYWYRQSLGQGLEFLIYFQGNSAPDKSGLPSDRFSAERTGGSVSTLTIQRTQQEDSAVYLCASSLVAGGLDQPQHFGDGTRLSIL.

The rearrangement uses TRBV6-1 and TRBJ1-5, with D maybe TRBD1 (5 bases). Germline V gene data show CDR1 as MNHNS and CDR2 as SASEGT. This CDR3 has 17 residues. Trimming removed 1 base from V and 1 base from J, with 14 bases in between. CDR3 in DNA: TGTGCCAGCAGTGAAGGCTTGGGGCAGTGGAGCAATCAGCCCCAGCATTTT. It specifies CASSEGLGQWSNQPQHF.

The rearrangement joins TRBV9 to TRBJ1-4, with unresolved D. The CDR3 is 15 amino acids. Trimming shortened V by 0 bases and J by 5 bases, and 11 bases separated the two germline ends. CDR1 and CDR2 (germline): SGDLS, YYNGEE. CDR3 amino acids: CASSVGVTENEKLFF. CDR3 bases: TGTGCCAGCAGCGTAGGAGTAACGGAGAATGAAAAACTGTTTTTT. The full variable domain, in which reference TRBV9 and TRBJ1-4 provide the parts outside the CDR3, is DSGVTQTPKHLITATGQRVTLRCSPRSGDLSVYWYQQSLDQGLQFLIQYYNGEERAKGNILERFSAQQFPDLHSELNLSSLELGDSALYFCASSVGVTENEKLFFGSGTQLSVL.

CDR3 coding DNA: TGTGCCAGCAGCTTACCCAGCCCAGGGGACGCCCGTGGGGTCACTGAAGCTTTCTTT. Translated, it gives CASSLPSPGDARGVTEAFF. The chain combines TRBV7-4 with TRBJ1-1; possible D gene TRBD1, 6 bases. The CDR3 runs 19 residues. Germline V lookup: CDR1 SGHVT, CDR2 SQSDAQ. V lost 2 bases to trimming and J lost 4 bases, with 26 bases between them.

In nucleotides, the CDR3 is TGTGCCAGCAGCGTAAAGACAGGGATCCACGAGCAGTACTTC. Translation: CASSVKTGIHEQYF. This chain uses TRBV6-5 with TRBJ2-7, with 7 bases fitting TRBD1. Germline-derived CDR1 and CDR2 are MNHEY and SVGAGI. J was trimmed by 5 bases and V by 6 bases; bases with no gene match: 10. This CDR3 contains 14 residues.